The sequence of this T cell receptor (beta chain) was determined in a study of beta chain features in type 1 diabetes. Remarks on this clone: Its antigen is unknown.

The study's findings and limits: Shortening that was moderate but significant affected the TCRB CDR3s of Type 1 diabetes patients in all four CD4+ subsets.

Every bit of the isolated RNA underwent reverse transcription, so sequencing read expressed TCRB transcripts. The table came from immunoSEQ multiplex PCR; TCRdb's copy has only in-frame clones and leaves some out. Among 150,000 to 200,000 clones listed, about 7.9% were seen once. V lost 5 bases, J lost 6 bases, and 11 bases stayed unmatched. The CDR3 is 15 residues long. The V gene's germline CDR1 is SGHVS and CDR2 FNYEAQ. Sequencing input: central memory CD4+ T cells from blood. The V gene is TRBV7-6, the J gene TRBJ2-3, with 7 bases aligning to TRBD2. This TCR was sampled from a man younger than 35 with type 1 diabetes. The DNA of the CDR3 is TGTGCCAGCAGCCCGACTAGGCGGGAGTCGGATACGCAGTATTTT. It yields the protein CASSPTRRESDTQYF.